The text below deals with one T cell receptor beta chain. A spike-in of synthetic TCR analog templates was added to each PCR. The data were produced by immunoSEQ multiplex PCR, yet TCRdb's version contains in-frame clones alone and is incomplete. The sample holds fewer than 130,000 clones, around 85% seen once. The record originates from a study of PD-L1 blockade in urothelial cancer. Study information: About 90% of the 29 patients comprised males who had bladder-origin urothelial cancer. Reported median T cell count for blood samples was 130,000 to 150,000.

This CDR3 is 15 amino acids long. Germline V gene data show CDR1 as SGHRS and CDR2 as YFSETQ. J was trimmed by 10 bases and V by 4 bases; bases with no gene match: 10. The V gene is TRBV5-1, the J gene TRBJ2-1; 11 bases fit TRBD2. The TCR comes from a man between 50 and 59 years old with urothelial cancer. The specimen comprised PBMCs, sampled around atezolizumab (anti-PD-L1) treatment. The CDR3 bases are TGCGCCAGCAGCCCAAGGGGACTAGCGGAACAAGAGCAGTTCTTC. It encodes CASSPRGLAEQEQFF.